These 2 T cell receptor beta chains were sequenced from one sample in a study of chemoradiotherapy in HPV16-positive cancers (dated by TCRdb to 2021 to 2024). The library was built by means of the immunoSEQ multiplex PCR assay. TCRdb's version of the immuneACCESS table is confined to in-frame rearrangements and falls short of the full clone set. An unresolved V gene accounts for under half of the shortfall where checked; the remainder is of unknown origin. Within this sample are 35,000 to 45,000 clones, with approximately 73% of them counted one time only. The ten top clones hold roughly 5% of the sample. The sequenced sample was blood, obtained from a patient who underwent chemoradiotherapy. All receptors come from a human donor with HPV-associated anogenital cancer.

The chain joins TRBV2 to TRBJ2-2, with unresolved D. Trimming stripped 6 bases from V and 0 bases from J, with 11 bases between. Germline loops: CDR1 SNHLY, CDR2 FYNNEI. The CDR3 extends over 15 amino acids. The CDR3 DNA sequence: TGTGCCAGCAGAAAACCGGGTCCGAACACCGGGGAGCTGTTTTTT. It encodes CASRKPGPNTGELFF.

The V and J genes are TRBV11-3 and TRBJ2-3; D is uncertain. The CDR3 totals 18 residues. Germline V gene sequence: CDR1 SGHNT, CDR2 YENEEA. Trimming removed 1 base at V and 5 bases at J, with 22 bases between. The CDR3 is CASSLAGSGLGVKDTQYF. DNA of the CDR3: TGTGCCAGCAGCTTAGCTGGGTCGGGCCTGGGTGTCAAAGATACGCAGTATTTT.